Each of the 14 T cell receptor beta chains below was sequenced from the same sample in a study of response to subunit inactivated influenza vaccine. TCRdb redid the calling of the RT-PCR reads with MiXCR, one entry per CDR3 protein. The sample includes fewer than 600,000 distinct CDR3 sequences, about 7.2% of them seen just once. This material consisted of PBMCs from blood, taken less than 30 months after vaccination. These receptors all stem from a man between 50 and 75 years old who received an inactivated influenza vaccine.

This clonotype was counted at least ten times. The CDR3 is CSASTWGDRETQYF. The CDR3 coding sequence is TGCAGTGCTTCTACTTGGGGGGATAGGGAGACCCAGTACTTC. This rearrangement joins TRBV20-1 to TRBJ2-5, with D perhaps TRBD2 (6 bases). The V and J ends lost 5 bases and 5 bases respectively, with 18 bases between them. Germline V lookup: CDR1 DFQATT, CDR2 SNEGSKA (reference sequence). This CDR3 region has 14 residues.

Only a few counts were recorded for this clonotype. The genes are TRBV20-1 and TRBJ1-2; D is perhaps TRBD1 (6 bases). The germline V gene has CDR1 DFQATT and CDR2 SNEGSKA (reference sequence). The CDR3 runs 13 residues. Trimming left V 5 bases short and J 4 bases short, with 14 bases between. CDR3 DNA sequence: TGCAGTGCTGGGGGACAAGTGTCCTATGGCTACACCTTC. Its translation is CSAGGQVSYGYTF.

The chain uses TRBV12-3 or TRBV12-4 and TRBJ2-1, with D perhaps TRBD1 (6 bases). There are 13 residues in the CDR3. Trimming took off 1 base at V and 9 bases at J, with 10 bases between the two ends. The CDR3 sequence: CASSLDRAREQFF. The CDR3 DNA sequence: TGTGCCAGCAGTTTAGACAGGGCCCGTGAGCAGTTCTTC.

V usage is TRBV7-9 and J usage is TRBJ2-5; D is unresolved. This CDR3 is built from 14 residues. The germline V and J ends were trimmed by 5 bases and 5 bases, with 15 bases remaining between them. Germline loops: CDR1 SEHNR, CDR2 FQNEAQ (reference sequence). The CDR3 bases are TGTGCCAGCAGCCCCTCCTTCTCGGGCGAGACCCAGTACTTC. This gives the protein CASSPSFSGETQYF.

This clonotype has just a few counts. V is TRBV6-4 and J is TRBJ2-1; 12 positions match TRBD2. CDR1 is MRHNA, CDR2 SNTAGT, per germline. Germline trimming cut 4 bases from V and 8 bases from J; bases unmatched to any gene: 9. CDR3 length equals 16 residues. The CDR3 loop reads CASSVSGTSGSDEQFF. DNA of the CDR3: TGTGCCAGCAGTGTATCCGGGACTAGCGGGTCCGATGAGCAGTTCTTC.

CDR3 nucleotides: TGCAGTGCCAAGACAGGGGGTAGTTATCAGCCCCAGCATTTT. The encoded protein is CSAKTGGSYQPQHF. This chain links TRBV20-1 with TRBJ1-5; TRBD1 agrees at 9 bases. J lost 5 bases, V lost 6 bases, and 8 bases had no gene match. This CDR3 is built from 14 residues. Germline V gene sequence: CDR1 DFQATT, CDR2 SNEGSKA (reference sequence).

The chain joins TRBV20-1 to TRBJ2-7; 8 bases map to TRBD2. CDR3 length: 15 residues. After removal of 0 bases from V and 0 bases from J, the junction contained 4 bases not matched to a gene. Germline CDR1 and CDR2: DFQATT and SNEGSKA (reference sequence). CDR3 sequence (DNA): TGCAGTGCTAGAGATCCGGGAGGGGACTCCTACGAGCAGTACTTC. The encoded protein is CSARDPGGDSYEQYF.

This clonotype was picked up many times. The rearrangement joins TRBV6-1 to TRBJ2-1; 14 nucleotides agree with TRBD2. This CDR3 is built from 16 residues. In germline, CDR1 is MNHNS, CDR2 SASEGT. V gave up 6 bases and J gave up 5 bases; unmatched junction bases: 6. The DNA for the CDR3 is TGTGCCAGCAGACGACTAGCGGGAGGGCCGCACAATGAGCAGTTCTTC. This gives the protein CASRRLAGGPHNEQFF.

This clonotype was picked up a small number of times. V is TRBV20-1 and J is TRBJ2-3, with 11 positions matching TRBD2. CDR3 size: 17 residues. Germline V lookup: CDR1 DFQATT, CDR2 SNEGSKA (reference sequence). V was pared by 0 bases and J by 4 bases, with 9 bases of the junction left unmatched. CDR3 DNA: TGCAGTGCTAGAGATCTTATTAGCGGGGGGGCCTCAGATACGCAGTATTTT. Amino acids: CSARDLISGGASDTQYF.

This clonotype was picked up a small number of times. This chain links TRBV6-1 with TRBJ2-1; D may be TRBD1 (5 bases). In germline, CDR1 is MNHNS, CDR2 SASEGT. This CDR3 region has 17 residues. Trimming pared 6 bases from V and 0 bases from J, leaving 18 bases between. DNA of the CDR3: TGTGCCAGCAGCAGCCTAGGGGCGCAGAGCTCCTACAATGAGCAGTTCTTC. Protein sequence: CASSSLGAQSSYNEQFF.

This clonotype has at least ten counts. The chain is built from TRBV5-1 and TRBJ1-6; tentative D call: TRBD1 (5 bases). Deletions cut 4 bases from V and 5 bases from J, with 13 bases between. Germline assignment: CDR1 SGHRS and CDR2 YFSETQ. The CDR3 runs 15 residues. The CDR3 loop is CASSSRQLNNSPLHF. The CDR3 DNA sequence: TGCGCCAGCAGCAGCCGACAGTTAAATAATTCACCCCTCCACTTT.

There are a few counts of this clonotype. The chain carries TRBV15 and TRBJ1-6; D remains unclear. This CDR3 spans 16 amino acids. Trimming removed 0 bases at V and 0 bases at J, with 6 bases between. Germline V CDR1 and CDR2: LNHNV, YYDKDF (reference sequence). CDR3 sequence (DNA): TGTGCCACCAGCAGAGAGCAGAGCTCCTATAATTCACCCCTCCACTTT. Its translation is CATSREQSSYNSPLHF. Variable domain in full (rest from reference TRBV15 and TRBJ1-6): DAMVIQNPRYQVTQFGKPVTLSCSQTLNHNVMYWYQQKSSQAPKLLFHYYDKDFNNEADTPDNFQSRRPNTSFCFLDIRSPGLGDTAMYLCATSREQSSYNSPLHFGNGTRLTVT.

The CDR3 is CASSEQGRVIYEQYF. The CDR3 DNA reads as TGTGCCAGCAGTGAACAGGGGCGGGTGATCTACGAGCAGTACTTC. The chain joins TRBV2 to TRBJ2-7; the D gene is possibly TRBD1 (6 bases). In germline, CDR1 is SNHLY, CDR2 FYNNEI. Trimming removed 2 bases from V and 3 bases from J, with 14 bases in between. CDR3 length equals 15 residues.

The V and J genes are TRBV28 and TRBJ2-3, with D possibly matching TRBD2 (6 bases). V was clipped by 3 bases and J by 13 bases, with 14 bases between them. Germline V lookup: CDR1 MDHEN, CDR2 SYDVKM. The CDR3 consists of 12 residues. The CDR3 protein is CASSFAGGPEYF. CDR3 DNA sequence: TGTGCCAGCAGTTTCGCTGGAGGGCCGGAGTATTTT.